The 16 T cell receptor beta chains below all came from one sample that was sequenced in a study of T cell responses to AZD1222 COVID-19 vaccine. The protocol was immunoSEQ multiplex PCR, while the TCRdb copy is restricted to in-frame clones and leaves out a portion. The table records some 98,000 clones, about 88% of them present only once. The input for sequencing was peripheral blood, taken 28 days after the second AZD1222 dose. Receptors were obtained from an adult who received the AZD1222 COVID-19 vaccine.

The V gene is TRBV2, the J gene TRBJ1-1, with D hard to call. The V and J ends lost 5 bases and 8 bases respectively, with 18 bases between them. The germline V gene has CDR1 SNHLY and CDR2 FYNNEI. CDR3 length: 14 amino acids. The CDR3 reads CASSPQLEVSEAFF. The CDR3 DNA is TGTGCCAGCAGTCCCCAGTTGGAGGTGTCCGAAGCTTTCTTT.

This clone was seen once. The gene calls are TRBV20-1 and TRBJ2-3; 7 nucleotides match TRBD2. The CDR3 sequence is 15 residues long. Germline CDR1 DFQATT, CDR2 SNEGSKA (reference sequence). With 3 bases clipped from V and 2 bases from J, the junction kept 8 bases outside the gene matches. The CDR3: CSASGASGVTDTQYF. The CDR3 DNA reads as TGCAGTGCTAGTGGGGCTAGCGGAGTCACAGATACGCAGTATTTT.

The chain has TRBV5-1 and TRBJ1-4; D remains unclear. The CDR3 has 15 amino acids. V lost 4 bases, J lost 1 base, and 11 bases lay in between. The germline gives CDR1 SGHRS, CDR2 YFSETQ. CDR3 in amino acids: CASSQNSGTNEKLFF. CDR3 nucleotides: TGCGCCAGCAGCCAAAATTCGGGAACTAATGAAAAACTGTTTTTT.

The chain couples TRBV7-9 to TRBJ1-4; D perhaps matches TRBD1 (5 bases). CDR1 and CDR2 (germline): SEHNR, FQNEAQ (reference sequence). Trimming took 1 base from V and 5 from J, leaving 11 bases between them. CDR3 length equals 15 residues. CDR3 region: CASSLVGGSNEKLFF. CDR3 sequence (DNA): TGTGCCAGCAGCTTAGTCGGGGGGTCCAATGAAAAACTGTTTTTT.

This chain connects TRBV25-1 to TRBJ2-1; TRBD2 might be the D (5 bases). V was clipped by 6 bases and J by 0 bases, with 15 bases between them. CDR3 size: 16 residues. Germline CDR1 is MGHDK and CDR2 is SYGVNS. CDR3 in amino acids: CASRDFSVFSYNEQFF. The CDR3 nucleotides read TGTGCCAGCAGAGATTTTAGCGTATTCTCCTACAATGAGCAGTTCTTC.

V gene TRBV4-2 combines with J gene TRBJ1-4, with TRBD1 matching 9 bases. Looked up from germline, CDR1 is LGHNA and CDR2 is YNFKEQ. With 3 bases clipped from V and 12 bases from J, the junction kept 11 bases outside the gene matches. The length of the CDR3 is 15 residues. For the CDR3, the DNA is TGTGCCAGCAGCCAGGACCGGGACAGGGTTAGAGAACTGTTTTTT. Its translation: CASSQDRDRVRELFF.

The rearrangement links TRBV5-1 to TRBJ2-5, with D possibly matching TRBD1 (5 bases). Trimming removed 0 bases from V and 4 bases from J, with 10 bases in between. Germline CDR1 SGHRS, CDR2 YFSETQ. The CDR3 has 14 residues. Here the CDR3 reads CASSLGRRGETQYF. The CDR3 DNA sequence: TGCGCCAGCAGCTTGGGTCGTAGGGGAGAGACCCAGTACTTC.

The genes are TRBV5-4 and TRBJ2-1; the match to TRBD1 covers 8 bases. V gave up 4 bases and J gave up 4 bases; unmatched junction bases: 10. Germline CDR1 SGHNT, CDR2 YYREEE (reference sequence). This CDR3 is 16 amino acids long. The CDR3, as DNA: TGTGCCAGCAGCCACCTTGGACAGGGAGGTTACAATGAGCAGTTCTTC. This sequence encodes CASSHLGQGGYNEQFF. Combining the CDR3 with reference TRBV5-4 and TRBJ2-1 gives the whole variable domain ETGVTQSPTHLIKTRGQQVTLRCSSQSGHNTVSWYQQALGQGPQFIFQYYREEENGRGNFPPRFSGLQFPNYSSELNVNALELDDSALYLCASSHLGQGGYNEQFFGPGTRLTVL.

The rearrangement uses TRBV7-8 and TRBJ2-1; the match to TRBD2 covers 16 bases. Trimming cost V 7 bases and J 8 bases; bases outside gene matches: 5. In germline, CDR1 is SGHVS, CDR2 FQNEAQ. This CDR3 region has 15 residues. The CDR3 bases are TGTGCCAGCATCGGGACTAGCGGGAGGGCCTATGAGCAGTTCTTC. This encodes CASIGTSGRAYEQFF.

V is TRBV15 and J is TRBJ2-3; 15 bases map to TRBD2. In germline, CDR1 is LNHNV, CDR2 YYDKDF (reference sequence). The CDR3 runs to 18 residues. V shed 5 bases, J shed 6 bases, and the junction held 12 bases outside the gene matches. The CDR3 region has the DNA TGTGCCACCAGCCCGGGGGCGGGACTAGCGGGAGGCCGGGATACGCAGTATTTT. This encodes CATSPGAGLAGGRDTQYF.

V is TRBV9 and J is TRBJ2-1; no reliable D call. This CDR3 region has 14 residues. Germline V gene sequence: CDR1 SGDLS, CDR2 YYNGEE. V gave up 2 bases and J gave up 5 bases, with 11 bases separating them. The CDR3 DNA is TGTGCCAGCAGCGTGGAAGGACCCGACAATGAGCAGTTCTTC. Amino acids: CASSVEGPDNEQFF.

The V call is TRBV6-5, the J call TRBJ1-6; the match to TRBD1 covers 7 bases. Unmatched junction bases numbered 10, after V lost 4 bases and J lost 7 bases. The germline V gene has CDR1 MNHEY and CDR2 SVGAGI. The CDR3 runs to 16 residues. In DNA, the CDR3 is TGTGCCAGCAGTTTGCACCCGGGACAGCAAAATTCACCCCTCCACTTT. It is translated as CASSLHPGQQNSPLHF.

The chain links TRBV19 to TRBJ1-3; the D is unclear. The V gene's germline CDR1 is LNHDA and CDR2 SQIVND (reference sequence). V lost 3 bases, J lost 1 base, and 7 bases lay in between. CDR3 length: 14 residues. In DNA, the CDR3 is TGTGCCAGTAGTATCCAGGTATCTGGAAACACCATATATTTT. This translates into CASSIQVSGNTIYF.

The rearrangement joins TRBV3-1 (or the pseudogene TRBV3-2) to TRBJ2-1, with D uncertain. The V gene lost 4 bases and the J gene lost 9 bases, with 10 bases spanning the gap. Germline V gene sequence: CDR1 LGHDT, CDR2 YNNKEL (reference sequence). This CDR3 has 12 amino acids. CDR3 nucleotides: TGTGCCAGCAGCCTCCCTGGGTTTGAGCAGTTCTTC. This codes for CASSLPGFEQFF.

The chain combines TRBV7-9 with TRBJ1-4, with TRBD1 matching 8 bases. After removal of 2 bases from V and 8 bases from J, the junction contained 7 bases not matched to a gene. The germline V gene encodes CDR1 SEHNR and CDR2 FQNEAQ (reference sequence). The CDR3 spans 15 residues. The chain's CDR3 is CASSLSGQGSEKLFF. The CDR3 bases are TGTGCCAGCAGCTTATCAGGACAGGGCTCCGAAAAACTGTTTTTT. The full variable domain, in which reference TRBV7-9 and TRBJ1-4 provide the parts outside the CDR3, is DTGVSQNPRHKITKRGQNVTFRCDPISEHNRLYWYRQTLGQGPEFLTYFQNEAQLEKSRLLSDRFSAERPKGSFSTLEIQRTEQGDSAMYLCASSLSGQGSEKLFFGSGTQLSVL.

The chain employs TRBV24-1 and TRBJ2-7; the match to TRBD2 covers 16 bases. The CDR3 spans 17 residues. The J segment lost 5 bases and the V segment lost 4 bases, leaving 7 bases of the junction unmatched. Germline V gene sequence: CDR1 KGHDR, CDR2 SFDVKD. Here the CDR3 reads CATSDPGLAGGMDEQYF. CDR3 DNA: TGTGCCACCAGTGACCCGGGACTAGCGGGAGGGATGGACGAGCAGTACTTC.